The 16 T cell receptor beta chains in this list originate from one sample, sequenced in a study of radiation and T cells in renal cell carcinoma. Time point meaning: blood 2 weeks post-SBRT. Specified treatment: 15 Gy SBRT to primary tumor, nephrectomy 4 weeks later. The method was immunoSEQ multiplex PCR; TCRdb's version includes in-frame clones alone and lacks a portion of them. The table lists 70,000 to 80,000 clones, around 86% of them singletons. The sequences come from blood, collected from a patient whose treatment included radiotherapy and nephrectomy. These receptors were taken from a woman aged 45-65 years with renal cell carcinoma.

The J gene is TRBJ1-4, the V gene TRBV28; D possibly corresponds to TRBD1 (6 bases). V lost 6 bases to trimming and J lost 10 bases, with 15 bases between them. The V gene's germline CDR1 is MDHEN and CDR2 SYDVKM. This CDR3 has 13 residues. The CDR3 sequence: CASRDSLTGKLFF. DNA for the CDR3: TGTGCCAGCAGGGACAGTTTGACAGGAAAACTGTTTTTT.

This sequence joins TRBV10-3 and TRBJ2-3; 11 bases line up with TRBD2. The CDR3 sequence is 16 residues long. In germline, CDR1 is ENHRY, CDR2 SYGVKD. The V and J ends lost 5 bases and 2 bases, in that order; junction bases with no gene match: 6. CDR3 sequence: CAISSGLAGNTDTQYF. CDR3 nucleotides: TGTGCCATCAGTAGTGGACTAGCGGGTAACACAGATACGCAGTATTTT.

V and J are TRBV1 and TRBJ2-7; the tabulated D call, TRBD1, remains unverified against the DNA. TRBV1 is classified as a pseudogene. The CDR3 spans 15 residues. The CDR3 DNA sequence: TGCACCAGCAGCCAAGATGGGCGAACTGGGTACGAGCAGTACTTC. It yields the protein CTSSQDGRTGYEQYF.

The chain uses TRBV5-1 and TRBJ2-7, with TRBD1 identical over 7 bases. Germline values: CDR1 SGHRS, CDR2 YFSETQ. This CDR3 has 12 amino acids. Trimming removed 7 bases from V and 8 bases from J; junction bases left unmatched: 9. The chain's CDR3 is CASGTEEGKQYF. For the CDR3, the DNA is TGCGCCAGCGGGACAGAAGAGGGGAAGCAGTACTTC. The whole variable domain, filled in from reference TRBV5-1 and TRBJ2-7, reads KAGVTQTPRYLIKTRGQQVTLSCSPISGHRSVSWYQQTPGQGLQFLFEYFSETQRNKGNFPGRFSGRQFSNSRSEMNVSTLELGDSALYLCASGTEEGKQYFGPGTRLTVT.

V is TRBV7-9 and J is TRBJ2-3; D ambiguous. CDR1 and CDR2 from the germline V gene are SEHNR and FQNEAQ (reference sequence). The CDR3 runs to 15 residues. The V end lost 10 bases, the J end lost 0 bases, and 17 bases lay between the germline ends. In nucleotides, the CDR3 is TGTGCCACCCAAGACCTTAGTCGTAGCACAGATACGCAGTATTTT. Translated, it gives CATQDLSRSTDTQYF.

The chain links TRBV10-1 to TRBJ2-7; 11 positions agree with TRBD1. CDR1 is WNHNN, CDR2 SYGVQD, per germline (reference sequence). The CDR3 covers 13 residues. Trimming removed 8 bases from V and 5 bases from J; junction bases left unmatched: 5. CDR3 nucleotide sequence: TGCGCCAGCGGGGGACAGGGGGTCCACGAGCAGTACTTC. Amino acids: CASGGQGVHEQYF.

The chain links TRBV7-9 to TRBJ1-3, with D hard to call. V lost 5 bases and J lost 1, with 12 bases in between. The germline gives CDR1 SEHNR, CDR2 FQNEAQ (reference sequence). The CDR3 extends over 15 amino acids. The DNA of the CDR3 is TGTGCCAGCAGCCCCCGGACGGAATCTGGAAACACCATATATTTT. It codes for CASSPRTESGNTIYF. The full variable domain, completed using reference TRBV7-9 and TRBJ1-3, is DTGVSQNPRHKITKRGQNVTFRCDPISEHNRLYWYRQTLGQGPEFLTYFQNEAQLEKSRLLSDRFSAERPKGSFSTLEIQRTEQGDSAMYLCASSPRTESGNTIYFGEGSWLTVV.

The rearrangement uses TRBV28 and TRBJ1-2; maybe TRBD1 (5 bases). Trimming took off 0 bases at V and 8 bases at J, with 22 bases between the two ends. This CDR3 is built from 17 residues. Per the germline V gene, CDR1 is MDHEN and CDR2 is SYDVKM. For the CDR3, the DNA is TGTGCCAGCAGTTTATGGGCAGACCAGGGCCTAGAGTTGGGCTACACCTTC. Residues: CASSLWADQGLELGYTF.

The rearrangement links TRBV18 to TRBJ2-6; D remains ambiguous. This CDR3 contains 17 residues. CDR1 KGHSH and CDR2 LQKENI come from the germline V gene. With 5 bases removed from V and 0 bases from J, the gap between germline ends came to 14 bases. Here the CDR3 reads CASSFPLVSSGANVLTF. The CDR3 DNA reads TGTGCCAGCTCATTCCCTCTCGTGTCCTCTGGGGCCAACGTCCTGACTTTC.

The gene calls are TRBV27 and TRBJ1-2, with 8 nucleotides matching TRBD1. With V trimmed by 3 bases and J by 2 bases, 5 bases remained unmatched. Germline assignment: CDR1 MNHEY and CDR2 SMNVEV (reference sequence). The CDR3 length is 15 residues. The CDR3: CASSFSRGRNYGYTF. The CDR3 DNA follows: TGTGCCAGCAGTTTTTCCAGGGGGCGCAACTATGGCTACACCTTC.

J is TRBJ2-3 and V is TRBV2; 9 bases match TRBD2. Germline V gene data show CDR1 as SNHLY and CDR2 as FYNNEI. Trimming at V came to 3 bases and at J to 6 bases, leaving 10 bases not matched to a gene. This CDR3 spans 16 amino acids. CDR3 DNA sequence: TGTGCCAGCAGTGATTTCGCGGTAGCGGGAGCGGATACGCAGTATTTT. It specifies CASSDFAVAGADTQYF.

This rearrangement joins TRBV6-6 to TRBJ1-5, with D maybe TRBD1 (5 bases). CDR3 size: 14 residues. V lost 2 bases to trimming and J lost 8 bases, with 13 bases between them. Germline loops: CDR1 MNHNY, CDR2 SVGAGI (reference sequence). The CDR3 here is CASSYRGQREPQHF. The CDR3 coding sequence is TGTGCCAGCAGTTACAGGGGCCAGAGGGAGCCCCAGCATTTT.

This chain connects TRBV6-1 to TRBJ1-2; 9 positions agree with TRBD1. The CDR3 has 14 residues. V was pared by 6 bases and J by 3 bases, with 5 bases of the junction left unmatched. The germline V gene has CDR1 MNHNS and CDR2 SASEGT. The CDR3, as DNA: TGTGCCAGCAGCGCCGACAGGGGGGACTATGGCTACACCTTC. The encoded protein is CASSADRGDYGYTF.

This chain links TRBV4-1 with TRBJ2-5; D gene unclear. V lost 7 bases to trimming and J lost 5 bases, with 11 bases between them. The CDR3 spans 12 residues. Per germline, CDR1 MGHRA and CDR2 YSYEKL. The CDR3 region is CASKVWQETQYF. In nucleotides, the CDR3 is TGCGCCAGCAAAGTGTGGCAGGAGACCCAGTACTTC.

The V call is TRBV4-3, the J call TRBJ1-1; unclear D gene. With 1 base removed from V and 1 base from J, the gap between germline ends came to 7 bases. The CDR3 totals 14 residues. The germline V gene encodes CDR1 LGHNA and CDR2 YSLEER. CDR3 bases: TGCGCCAGCAGCCAAGGGCAAGAGAACACTGAAGCTTTCTTT. Translation gives CASSQGQENTEAFF.

The V call is TRBV11-2, the J call TRBJ2-1, with a tentative D call TRBD2 (6 bases). From germline, CDR1 is SGHAT and CDR2 FQNNGV. The CDR3 runs to 16 residues. V was trimmed by 1 base and J by 0 bases, leaving 10 bases between them. CDR3 bases: TGTGCCAGCAGCTTAGGGGAGGACCTCTCCTACAATGAGCAGTTCTTC. Protein product: CASSLGEDLSYNEQFF.